The clone carrying this TCR beta chain appeared once. Antigen specificity is unknown. Assay: immunoSEQ multiplex PCR; the TCRdb copy retains only in-frame clones and omits some. Among 70,000 to 95,000 clones listed, 75% to 95% were seen once. These data originate in a study of T cell responses to AZD1222 COVID-19 vaccine. Trimming stripped 0 bases from V and 5 bases from J, with 11 bases between. Germline-derived CDR1 and CDR2 are GTSNPN and SVGIG (reference sequence). This CDR3 comprises 13 residues. Study findings and constraints: Females outnumbered males among donors, who were mostly white British; clonal diversity was possibly underestimated. Variant regions that are unmutated are reportedly the target of nearly half of spike-specific TCRs.

Recipients boosted at about 4 weeks or about 12 weeks are pooled. The source material was peripheral blood, sampled 28 days after the second AZD1222 dose. The origin of this receptor is an adult who received the AZD1222 COVID-19 vaccine. This chain joins TRBV30 and TRBJ2-7; either TRBD1 or TRBD2 may supply D (5 bases each). CDR3: CAWSVWGIHEQYF. The CDR3, as DNA: TGTGCCTGGAGTGTATGGGGGATCCACGAGCAGTACTTC.